These T cell receptor beta chains were read from a single sample in a study of vaccination and CD4 T cells after COVID-19. MiXCR was run by TCRdb on the PCR reads, yielding one entry per CDR3 protein. Among approximately 11,000 distinct CDR3 sequences listed, about 31% were seen once. No antigen has been assigned to these receptors. Sample: cultured CD4+ T cells from blood. These receptors all come from a human donor with COVID-19. Each CDR3 is given with its conserved first and last residue. A D gene is named only where the DNA matches it firmly. Clone size is stated in some rows and not others, as once, few, many or a class when expanded.

clone_size j_call d_call v_call cdr3_nt cdr3_aa
few TRBJ2-3 . TRBV6-1 TGTGCCAGCGGCCGACAGGACACAGATACGCAGTATTTT CASGRQDTDTQYF
few TRBJ1-5 . TRBV6-1 TGTGCCAGCAGTGAAGTTGGGGGCCCTGCTCGGCATTTT CASSEVGGPARHF
few TRBJ1-2 . TRBV4-2 TGTGCCAGCAGCCAAACTAAGGACTATGGCTACACCTTC CASSQTKDYGYTF
. TRBJ2-1 . TRBV5-1 TGCGCCAGCAGCCCGCTGAGCGGACTATCCCCCGATGAGCAGTTCTTC CASSPLSGLSPDEQFF
. TRBJ1-1 . TRBV25-1 TGTGCCAGCGAGAACAGAGTGAACACTGAAGCTTTCTTT CASENRVNTEAFF
. TRBJ2-7 TRBD1 TRBV5-4 TGTGCCAGCAGCTTGGAGGGCAGGGGGTTCGCCTACGAGCAGTACTTC CASSLEGRGFAYEQYF
. TRBJ2-1 TRBD1 TRBV6-1 TGTGCCAGCAATATCCGCGGACAGGAGGCTATTTCCACCTACAATGAGCAGTTCTTC CASNIRGQEAISTYNEQFF
. TRBJ2-5 TRBD1 TRBV2 TGTGCCAGCAACTACAGGGGGGCCCAAGAGACCCAGTACTTC CASNYRGAQETQYF
. TRBJ1-1 TRBD1 TRBV27 TGTGCCAGCAGTTTACAGACAGGGGGCAGAGCTGGAGCTTTCTTT CASSLQTGGRAGAFF
. TRBJ2-3 TRBD2 TRBV2 TGTGCCAGCAGAGAAAATAGCGGGGGGGCCCTTGATACGCAGTATTTT CASRENSGGALDTQYF
. TRBJ1-1 . TRBV28 TGTGCCTCCAAACAGAACACTGAAGCTTTCTTT CASKQNTEAFF
few TRBJ1-2 . TRBV6-1 TGTGCCAGCAGGCTGGGGGGCTACACCTTC CASRLGGYTF
. TRBJ1-3 TRBD1 TRBV27 TGTGCCAGCCGAAGACAGGGTGGAAACACCATATATTTT CASRRQGGNTIYF
few TRBJ2-7 . TRBV30 TGTGCCTGGAGTAAAGCAGGACACTACGAGCAGTACTTC CAWSKAGHYEQYF
. TRBJ2-3 . TRBV28 TGTGCCAGCAGTTTGACCCTGACAGCCCCGGCGGGGTATTTT CASSLTLTAPAGYF
once TRBJ2-7 . TRBV6-1 TGTGCCAGCAGATTCACAGAATACGAGCAGTACTTC CASRFTEYEQYF
. TRBJ1-1 TRBD1 TRBV12-5 TGTGCTAGTGGTTTAGGGACAGGGAACACTGAAGCTTTCTTT CASGLGTGNTEAFF
few TRBJ1-1 . TRBV7-8 TGTGCCAGCAGCTTGGGACAACTCATGAACACTGAAGCTTTCTTT CASSLGQLMNTEAFF
. TRBJ2-7 TRBD2 TRBV20-1 TGCAGTGCTAGAGCCCCTAGCGGGGGTCCCTACGAGCAGTACTTC CSARAPSGGPYEQYF
. TRBJ2-2 TRBD1 TRBV6-1 TGTGCCGGACGACGGGACAGACAAACCGGGGAGCTGTTTTTT CAGRRDRQTGELFF
. TRBJ2-7 . TRBV30 TGTGCCTGGACCTGGACTGGGGGCTACGAGCAGTACTTC CAWTWTGGYEQYF
. TRBJ1-5 TRBD1 TRBV5-1 TGCGCCAGCAGCTTGGAGGGGACAGGGGGGAACAATCAGCCCCAGCATTTT CASSLEGTGGNNQPQHF
few TRBJ1-5 . TRBV12-3/TRBV12-4 TGTGCCAGCAGTGTTAGGAGCGGGGGTAGCAATCAGCCCCAGCATTTT CASSVRSGGSNQPQHF
. TRBJ2-3 . TRBV5-1 TGCGCCAGCAGCTTAAGGGGGACCTACACAGATACGCAGTATTTT CASSLRGTYTDTQYF